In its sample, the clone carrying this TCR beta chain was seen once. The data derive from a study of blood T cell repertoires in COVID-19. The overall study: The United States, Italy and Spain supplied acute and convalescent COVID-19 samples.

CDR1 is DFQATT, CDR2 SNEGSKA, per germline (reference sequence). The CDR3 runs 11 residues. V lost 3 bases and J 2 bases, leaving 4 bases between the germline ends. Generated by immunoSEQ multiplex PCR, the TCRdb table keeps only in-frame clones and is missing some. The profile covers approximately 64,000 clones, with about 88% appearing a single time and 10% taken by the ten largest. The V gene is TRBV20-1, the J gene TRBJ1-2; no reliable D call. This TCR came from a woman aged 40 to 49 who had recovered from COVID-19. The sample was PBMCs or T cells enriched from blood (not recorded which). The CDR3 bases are TGCAGTGCTAGCCCGAACTATGGCTACACCTTC. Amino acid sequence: CSASPNYGYTF.